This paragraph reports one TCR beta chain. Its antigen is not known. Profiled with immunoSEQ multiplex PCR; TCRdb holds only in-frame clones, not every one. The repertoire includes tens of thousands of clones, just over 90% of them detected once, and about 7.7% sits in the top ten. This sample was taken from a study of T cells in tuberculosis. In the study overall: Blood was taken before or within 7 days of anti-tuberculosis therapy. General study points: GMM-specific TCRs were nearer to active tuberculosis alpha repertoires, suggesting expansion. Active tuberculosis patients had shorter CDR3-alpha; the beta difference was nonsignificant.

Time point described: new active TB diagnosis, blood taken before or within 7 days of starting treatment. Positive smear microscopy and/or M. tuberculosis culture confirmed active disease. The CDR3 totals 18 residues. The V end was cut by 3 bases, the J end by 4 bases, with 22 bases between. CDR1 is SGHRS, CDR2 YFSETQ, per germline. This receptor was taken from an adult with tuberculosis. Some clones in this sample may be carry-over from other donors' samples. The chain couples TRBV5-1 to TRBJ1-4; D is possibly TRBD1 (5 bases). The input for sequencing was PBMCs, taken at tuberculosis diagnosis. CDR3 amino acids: CASSSSSSARGINEKLFF. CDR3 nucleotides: TGCGCCAGCAGCTCCTCTTCTTCCGCTCGGGGGATTAATGAAAAACTGTTTTTT.